A selection of T cell receptor beta chains follows, all from one sample in a study of T cells after posttransplantation cyclophosphamide. The table came from immunoSEQ multiplex PCR; TCRdb's copy has only in-frame clones and leaves some out. The sample lists 20,000 to 25,000 clones, roughly 67% occurring once. Material for sequencing was memory CD4+ T cells sorted from PBMCs. The receptors come from a woman aged 55-70 years in good health, CMV-negative, and a related stem cell transplant donor. Both conserved end residues are part of each CDR3. A D gene is named only where the DNA matches it firmly. Clone size, where shown, is once, few, many, or a class for clones that have expanded.

d_gene	v_gene	abundance	j_gene	CDR3nt	CDR3aa
NA	TRBV6-6	once	TRBJ2-7	TGTGCCAGCAGTTACGCGACAGATGGCGAGCAGTACTTC	CASSYATDGEQYF
NA	TRBV5-1	few	TRBJ1-3	TGCGCCAGCAGCTTGTTAGGTTCTGACTCTCTGACTTTTGGAAACACCATATATTTT	CASSLLGSDSLTFGNTIYF
NA	TRBV2	NA	TRBJ2-5	TGTGCCACGGAGGGAGGAGAGACCCAGTACTTC	CATEGGETQYF
TRBD2	TRBV9	NA	TRBJ2-7	TGTGCCAGCAGCGTCGGACTAGCCGGCTCCTACGAGCAGTACTTC	CASSVGLAGSYEQYF
NA	TRBV5-1	NA	TRBJ2-5	TGCGCCAGCAGCTTGGCAGGCGGGACGGAGACCCAGTACTTC	CASSLAGGTETQYF
NA	TRBV28	NA	TRBJ1-2	TGTGCCAGCGTGGCAGGCGCCTATGGCTACACCTTC	CASVAGAYGYTF
NA	TRBV7-2	few	TRBJ2-3	TGTGCCAGCAGCTTAACAGTGGCCCGTGCAGATACGCAGTATTTT	CASSLTVARADTQYF
NA	TRBV28	few	TRBJ2-2	TGTGCCAGCAGTTTAGCGTTCGGGGGAACCGGGGAGCTGTTTTTT	CASSLAFGGTGELFF
NA	TRBV30	NA	TRBJ2-3	TGTGCCTGGAGCCGTTACGGAGATACGCAGTATTTT	CAWSRYGDTQYF
NA	TRBV15	once	TRBJ2-7	TGTGCCACCAGCGGCCTCGGGGGAGACTACGAGCAGTACTTC	CATSGLGGDYEQYF
NA	TRBV7-2	NA	TRBJ1-2	TGTGCCAGCAGCTTTGGCACAGGGAACTATGGCTACACCTTC	CASSFGTGNYGYTF
TRBD1	TRBV15	NA	TRBJ1-5	TGTGCCACCAGCGGACAGGAAAATCAGCCCCAGCATTTT	CATSGQENQPQHF
NA	TRBV19	NA	TRBJ1-5	TGTGCCAGTAGTATTGGGGGGAGTAGGGGCAATCAGCCCCAGCATTTT	CASSIGGSRGNQPQHF
NA	TRBV30	NA	TRBJ2-7	NA	CAWSVFGEGEQYF
NA	TRBV19	NA	TRBJ1-1	TGTGCCAGTAGTATAGCGCGAGGGAAAACTGAAGCTTTCTTT	CASSIARGKTEAFF
NA	TRBV7-3	few	TRBJ2-1	TGTGCCAGCAGCTTTGGAGGGTATTACAATGAGCAGTTCTTC	CASSFGGYYNEQFF
NA	TRBV7-9	NA	TRBJ1-4	TGTGCCAGCAGCTTGGGGGGACCAACTAATGAAAAACTGTTTTTT	CASSLGGPTNEKLFF
TRBD2	TRBV9	NA	TRBJ2-2	TGTGCCAGCAGCGTAGTAGGCGGGGGTACCGGGGAGCTGTTTTTT	CASSVVGGGTGELFF
NA	TRBV7-2	few	TRBJ1-2	TGTGCCAGCGGCGGGAGGACTCCTAACTATGGCTACACCTTC	CASGGRTPNYGYTF
NA	TRBV30	NA	TRBJ1-2	TGTGCCTGGAGTAGTCCTGGGAGTCTCGCCTTC	CAWSSPGSLAF
NA	TRBV7-9	few	TRBJ2-1	TGTGCCAGCAGCTTAGGGGTAGCGAGCTCCTACAATGAGCAGTTCTTC	CASSLGVASSYNEQFF
TRBD1	TRBV19	NA	TRBJ1-6	TGTGCCAGTAGTATGACAGGGTCCTCACCCCTCCACTTT	CASSMTGSSPLHF
TRBD2	TRBV2	NA	TRBJ2-1	TGTGCCAGCATATTTAGCGGGGAATACAATGAGCAGTTCTTC	CASIFSGEYNEQFF
NA	TRBV4-1	NA	TRBJ2-5	TGCGCCAGCAGCCGTTCCTACACGGGTGGCGAGACCCAGTACTTC	CASSRSYTGGETQYF
NA	TRBV9	once	TRBJ2-2	TGTGCCAGCAGCGTAGAGACAGTTAACACCGGGGAGCTGTTTTTT	CASSVETVNTGELFF
TRBD2	TRBV11-3	NA	TRBJ2-7	TGTGCCAGCAGCTTAGGCCGCGGGAGAAATGCCTACGAGCAGTACTTC	CASSLGRGRNAYEQYF
TRBD2	TRBV7-8	once	TRBJ2-3	TGTGCCAGCAGCTCATGGACTAGCGGGGGGCTAGATACGCAGTATTTT	CASSSWTSGGLDTQYF
NA	TRBV6-5	NA	TRBJ1-4	TGTGCCAGCAGGGGGGCCGGTAATGAAAAACTGTTTTTT	CASRGAGNEKLFF
NA	TRBV5-1	NA	TRBJ2-3	TGCGCCAGCAGCTTGCAGGGGGGAACAGTAGATACGCAGTATTTT	CASSLQGGTVDTQYF
NA	TRBV28	once	TRBJ2-7	TGTGCCAGCAGTTTAGCGGGGGCGGACGAGCAGTACTTC	CASSLAGADEQYF
NA	TRBV6-5	few	TRBJ1-3	TGTGCCAGCAGTTACTCGGAGGGCTCTGGAAACACCATATATTTT	CASSYSEGSGNTIYF
TRBD2	TRBV7-2	NA	TRBJ2-3	TGTGCCAGCAGCTACAGACTAGCGGGGGGTCTTAGAGATACGCAGTATTTT	CASSYRLAGGLRDTQYF
TRBD2	TRBV7-9	once	TRBJ2-1	TGTGCCAGCAGCTCGCGACTAGCGGGAGTGCGGAATGAGCAGTTCTTC	CASSSRLAGVRNEQFF
TRBD1	TRBV27	NA	TRBJ2-2	TGTGCCAGCAGTTTAGCGCCGGGACAGAGCACCGGGGAGCTGTTTTTT	CASSLAPGQSTGELFF
NA	TRBV6-1	NA	TRBJ1-6	TGTGCCAGCAGAATAGGACAGCCGCATTCACCCCTCCACTTT	CASRIGQPHSPLHF
TRBD2	TRBV2	NA	TRBJ2-4	TGTGCCAGCAGTGAGCGCGGGGGGCCTCTCGCCAAAAACATCCAGTACTTC	CASSERGGPLAKNIQYF
NA	TRBV25-1	NA	TRBJ1-1	TGTGCCAGCAGTGACCCCGGGACACCGAACACTGAAGCTTTCTTT	CASSDPGTPNTEAFF
TRBD2	TRBV6-5	once	TRBJ2-1	TGTGCCAGCAGTTATCCTAGCGGGGGCCACAATGAGCAGTTCTTC	CASSYPSGGHNEQFF
TRBD1	TRBV7-6	NA	TRBJ2-7	TGTGCCAGCAGCTTAGCACAGGGGGCGGGTAACGAGCAGTACTTC	CASSLAQGAGNEQYF
NA	TRBV19	NA	TRBJ2-3	TGTGCCAGTACCTCAAGGGGGGGGGATAGCACAGATACGCAGTATTTT	CASTSRGGDSTDTQYF
NA	TRBV9	NA	TRBJ1-2	TGTGCCAGCAGCACACACGTGGAGGGGGGGGGCTACACCTTC	CASSTHVEGGGYTF
NA	TRBV27	NA	TRBJ2-5	TGTGCCACCCAAGGGGGAGGCCAGGGGGTAGAGACCCAGTACTTC	CATQGGGQGVETQYF
TRBD1	TRBV29-1	NA	TRBJ2-1	TGCAGCGTTGAATCTATAGGGGGCGCCTACAATGAGCAGTTCTTC	CSVESIGGAYNEQFF
NA	TRBV27	NA	TRBJ1-1	TGTGCCAGCAGCAGGGAATTATCAACAACTGAAGCTTTCTTT	CASSRELSTTEAFF